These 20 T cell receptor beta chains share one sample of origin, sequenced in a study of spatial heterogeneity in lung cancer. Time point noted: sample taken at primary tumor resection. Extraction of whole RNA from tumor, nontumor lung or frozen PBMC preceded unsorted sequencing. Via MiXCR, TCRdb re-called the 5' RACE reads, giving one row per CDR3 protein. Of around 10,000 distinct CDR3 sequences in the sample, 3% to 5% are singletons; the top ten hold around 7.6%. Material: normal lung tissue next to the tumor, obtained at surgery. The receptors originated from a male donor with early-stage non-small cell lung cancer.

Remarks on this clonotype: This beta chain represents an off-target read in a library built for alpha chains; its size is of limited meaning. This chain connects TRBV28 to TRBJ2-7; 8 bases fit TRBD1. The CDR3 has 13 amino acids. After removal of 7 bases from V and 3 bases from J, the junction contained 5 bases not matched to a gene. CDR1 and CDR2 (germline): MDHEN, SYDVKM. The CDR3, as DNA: TGTGCCAGCACTAGACAGGGGTACTACGAGCAGTACTTC. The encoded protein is CASTRQGYYEQYF.

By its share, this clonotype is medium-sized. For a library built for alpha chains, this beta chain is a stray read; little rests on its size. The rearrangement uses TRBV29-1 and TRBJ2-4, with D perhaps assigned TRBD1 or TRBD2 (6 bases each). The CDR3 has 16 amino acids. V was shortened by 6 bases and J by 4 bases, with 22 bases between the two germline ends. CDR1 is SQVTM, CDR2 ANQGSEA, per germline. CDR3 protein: CSVAPEGHGLKNIQYF. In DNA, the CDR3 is TGCAGCGTCGCACCGGAGGGACATGGGTTAAAAAACATTCAGTACTTC. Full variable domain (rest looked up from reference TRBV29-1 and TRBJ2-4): SAVISQKPSRDICQRGTSLTIQCQVDSQVTMMFWYRQQPGQSLTLIATANQGSEATYESGFVIDKFPISRPNLTFSTLTVSNMSPEDSSIYLCSVAPEGHGLKNIQYFGAGTRLSVL.

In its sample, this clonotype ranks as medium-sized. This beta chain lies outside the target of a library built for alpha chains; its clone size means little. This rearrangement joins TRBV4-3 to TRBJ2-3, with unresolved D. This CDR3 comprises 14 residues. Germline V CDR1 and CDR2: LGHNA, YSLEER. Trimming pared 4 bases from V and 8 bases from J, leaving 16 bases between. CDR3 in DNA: TGCGCCAGCAGCCTGGGAATTACCCAATCTACGCAGTATTTT. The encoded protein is CASSLGITQSTQYF.

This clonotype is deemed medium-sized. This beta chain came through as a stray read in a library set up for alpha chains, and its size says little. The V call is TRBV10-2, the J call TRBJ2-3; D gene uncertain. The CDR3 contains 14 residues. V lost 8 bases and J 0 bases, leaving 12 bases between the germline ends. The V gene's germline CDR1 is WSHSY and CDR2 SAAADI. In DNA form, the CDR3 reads TGCGCCAGCGCCCAGGACCTTAGCACAGATACGCAGTATTTT. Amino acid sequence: CASAQDLSTDTQYF.

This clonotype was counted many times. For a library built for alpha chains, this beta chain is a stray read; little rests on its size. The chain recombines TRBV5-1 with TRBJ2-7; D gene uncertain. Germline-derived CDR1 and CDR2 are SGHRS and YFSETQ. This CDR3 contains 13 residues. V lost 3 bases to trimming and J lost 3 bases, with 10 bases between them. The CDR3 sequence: CASSSLDLYEQYF. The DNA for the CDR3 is TGCGCCAGCAGCTCCCTAGACCTCTACGAGCAGTACTTC.

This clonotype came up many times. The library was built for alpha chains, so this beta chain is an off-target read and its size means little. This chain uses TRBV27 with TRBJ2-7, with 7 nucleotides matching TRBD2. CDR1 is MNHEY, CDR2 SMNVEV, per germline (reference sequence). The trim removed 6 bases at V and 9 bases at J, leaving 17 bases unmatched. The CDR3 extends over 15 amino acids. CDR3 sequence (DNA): TGTGCCAGCAGCCCTAGACTAGCAGACCTACGAGGGCAGTACTTC. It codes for CASSPRLADLRGQYF.

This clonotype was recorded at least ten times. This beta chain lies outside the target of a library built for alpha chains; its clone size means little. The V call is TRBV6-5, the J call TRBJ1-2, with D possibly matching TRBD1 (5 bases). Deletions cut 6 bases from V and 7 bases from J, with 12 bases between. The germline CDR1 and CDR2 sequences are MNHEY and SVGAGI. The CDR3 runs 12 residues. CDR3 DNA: TGTGCCAGCAGCCTTTCAGGGCTTGGCTACACCTTC. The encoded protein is CASSLSGLGYTF.

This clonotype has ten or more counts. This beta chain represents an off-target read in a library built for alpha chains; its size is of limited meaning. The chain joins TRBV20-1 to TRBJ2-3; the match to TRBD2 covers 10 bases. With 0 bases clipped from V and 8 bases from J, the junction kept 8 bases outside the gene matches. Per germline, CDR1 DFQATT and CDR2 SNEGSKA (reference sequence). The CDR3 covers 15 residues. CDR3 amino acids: CSARDPSGSLGTQYF. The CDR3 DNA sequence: TGCAGTGCTAGAGATCCTAGCGGGAGCTTGGGTACGCAGTATTTT.

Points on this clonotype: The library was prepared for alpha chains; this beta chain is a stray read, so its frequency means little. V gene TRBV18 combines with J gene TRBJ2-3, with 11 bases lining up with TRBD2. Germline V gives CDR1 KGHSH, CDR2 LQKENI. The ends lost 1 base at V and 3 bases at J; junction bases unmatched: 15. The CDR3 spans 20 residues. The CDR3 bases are TGTGCCAGCTCACCACGAACTAGCGGGAGTGCGGGCCTGGGGACAGATACGCAGTATTTT. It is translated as CASSPRTSGSAGLGTDTQYF. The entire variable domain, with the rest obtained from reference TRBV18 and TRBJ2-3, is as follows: NAGVMQNPRHLVRRRGQEARLRCSPMKGHSHVYWYRQLPEEGLKFMVYLQKENIIDESGMPKERFSAEFPKEGPSILRIQQVVRGDSAAYFCASSPRTSGSAGLGTDTQYFGPGTRLTVL.

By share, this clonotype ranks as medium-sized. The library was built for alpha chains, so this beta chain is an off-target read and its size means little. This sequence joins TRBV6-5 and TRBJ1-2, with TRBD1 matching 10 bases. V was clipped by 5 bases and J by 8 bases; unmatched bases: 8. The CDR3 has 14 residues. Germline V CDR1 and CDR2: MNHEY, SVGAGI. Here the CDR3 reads CASSPVDRGKGYTF. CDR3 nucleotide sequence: TGTGCCAGCAGTCCGGTGGACAGGGGGAAAGGCTACACCTTC.

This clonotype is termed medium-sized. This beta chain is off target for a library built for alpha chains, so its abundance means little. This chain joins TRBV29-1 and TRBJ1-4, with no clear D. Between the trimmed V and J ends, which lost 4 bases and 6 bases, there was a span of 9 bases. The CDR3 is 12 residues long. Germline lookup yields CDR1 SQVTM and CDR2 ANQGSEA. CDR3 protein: CSVGYSDEKLFF. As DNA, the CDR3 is TGCAGCGTTGGATACTCGGATGAAAAACTGTTTTTT.

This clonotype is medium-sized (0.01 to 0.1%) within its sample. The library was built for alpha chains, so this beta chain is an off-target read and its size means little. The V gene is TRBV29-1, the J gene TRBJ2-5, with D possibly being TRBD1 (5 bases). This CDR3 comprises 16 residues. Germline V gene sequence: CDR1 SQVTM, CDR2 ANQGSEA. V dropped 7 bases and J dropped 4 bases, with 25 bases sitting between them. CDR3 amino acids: CSARRGREGVGETQYF. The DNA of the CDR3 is TGCAGCGCACGAAGGGGCAGGGAAGGGGTAGGAGAGACCCAGTACTTC. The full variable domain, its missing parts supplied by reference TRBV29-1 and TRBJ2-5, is SAVISQKPSRDICQRGTSLTIQCQVDSQVTMMFWYRQQPGQSLTLIATANQGSEATYESGFVIDKFPISRPNLTFSTLTVSNMSPEDSSIYLCSARRGREGVGETQYFGPGTRLLVL.

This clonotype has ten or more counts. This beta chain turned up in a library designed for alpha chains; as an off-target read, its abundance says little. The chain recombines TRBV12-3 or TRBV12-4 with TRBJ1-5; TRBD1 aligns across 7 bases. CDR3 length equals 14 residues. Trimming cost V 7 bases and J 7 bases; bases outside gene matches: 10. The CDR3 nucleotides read TGTGCCAGCAAATCAGACAGGGCGGTACAGCCCCAGCATTTT. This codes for CASKSDRAVQPQHF.

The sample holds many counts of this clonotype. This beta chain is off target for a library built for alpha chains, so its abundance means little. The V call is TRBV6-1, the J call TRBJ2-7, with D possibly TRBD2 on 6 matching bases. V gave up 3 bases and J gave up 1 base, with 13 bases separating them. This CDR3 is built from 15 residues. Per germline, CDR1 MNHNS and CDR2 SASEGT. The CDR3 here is CASSERGSPSYEQYF. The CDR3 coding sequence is TGTGCCAGCAGTGAGCGGGGTTCCCCATCCTACGAGCAGTACTTC.

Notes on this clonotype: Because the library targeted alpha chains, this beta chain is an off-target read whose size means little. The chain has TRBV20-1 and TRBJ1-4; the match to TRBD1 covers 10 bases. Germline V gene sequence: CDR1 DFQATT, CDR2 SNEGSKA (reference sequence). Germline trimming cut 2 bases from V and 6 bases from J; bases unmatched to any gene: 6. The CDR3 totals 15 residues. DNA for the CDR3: TGCAGTGCTAGAAAATTCGGGACAGGGGATGAAAAACTGTTTTTT. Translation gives CSARKFGTGDEKLFF.

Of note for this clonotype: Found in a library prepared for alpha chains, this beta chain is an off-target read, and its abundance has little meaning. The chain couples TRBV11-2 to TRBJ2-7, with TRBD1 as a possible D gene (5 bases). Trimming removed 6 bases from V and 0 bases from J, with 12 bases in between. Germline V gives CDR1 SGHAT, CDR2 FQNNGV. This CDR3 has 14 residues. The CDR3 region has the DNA TGTGCCAGCAGAAGTCAGGGAAACTCCTACGAGCAGTACTTC. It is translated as CASRSQGNSYEQYF.

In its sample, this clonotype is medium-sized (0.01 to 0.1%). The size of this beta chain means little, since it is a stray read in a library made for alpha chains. CDR3: CASSLPRGNSYNEQFF. Written as DNA, the CDR3 is TGTGCCAGCTCACTACCAAGGGGCAACTCCTACAATGAGCAGTTCTTC. The chain uses TRBV18 and TRBJ2-1; D is possibly TRBD1 (5 bases). This CDR3 has 16 amino acids. V was pared by 4 bases and J by 0 bases, with 13 bases between. Looked up from germline, CDR1 is KGHSH and CDR2 is LQKENI. The variable domain in full, with the rest retrieved from reference TRBV18 and TRBJ2-1, is NAGVMQNPRHLVRRRGQEARLRCSPMKGHSHVYWYRQLPEEGLKFMVYLQKENIIDESGMPKERFSAEFPKEGPSILRIQQVVRGDSAAYFCASSLPRGNSYNEQFFGPGTRLTVL.

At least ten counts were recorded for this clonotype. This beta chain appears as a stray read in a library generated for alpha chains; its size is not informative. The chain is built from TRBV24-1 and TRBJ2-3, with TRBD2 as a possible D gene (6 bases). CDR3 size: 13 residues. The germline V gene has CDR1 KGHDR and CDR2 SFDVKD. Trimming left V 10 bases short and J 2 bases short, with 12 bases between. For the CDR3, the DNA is TGTGCCACAAGCGGGCTATACACAGATACGCAGTATTTT. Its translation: CATSGLYTDTQYF.

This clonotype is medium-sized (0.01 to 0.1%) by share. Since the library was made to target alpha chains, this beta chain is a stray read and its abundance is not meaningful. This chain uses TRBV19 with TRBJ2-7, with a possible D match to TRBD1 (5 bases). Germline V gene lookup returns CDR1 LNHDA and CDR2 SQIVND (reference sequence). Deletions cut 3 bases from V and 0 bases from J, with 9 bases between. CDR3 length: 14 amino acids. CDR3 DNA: TGTGCCAGTAGTATGACAGACAACTCCTACGAGCAGTACTTC. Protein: CASSMTDNSYEQYF.

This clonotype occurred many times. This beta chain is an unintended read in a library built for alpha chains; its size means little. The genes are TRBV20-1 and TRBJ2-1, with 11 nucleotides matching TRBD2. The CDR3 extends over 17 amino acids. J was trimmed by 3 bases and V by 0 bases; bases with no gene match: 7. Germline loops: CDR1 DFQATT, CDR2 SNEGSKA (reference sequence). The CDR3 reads CSARDFLTSGSYNEQFF. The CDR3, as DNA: TGCAGTGCTAGAGATTTTCTCACTAGCGGGAGCTACAATGAGCAGTTCTTC.